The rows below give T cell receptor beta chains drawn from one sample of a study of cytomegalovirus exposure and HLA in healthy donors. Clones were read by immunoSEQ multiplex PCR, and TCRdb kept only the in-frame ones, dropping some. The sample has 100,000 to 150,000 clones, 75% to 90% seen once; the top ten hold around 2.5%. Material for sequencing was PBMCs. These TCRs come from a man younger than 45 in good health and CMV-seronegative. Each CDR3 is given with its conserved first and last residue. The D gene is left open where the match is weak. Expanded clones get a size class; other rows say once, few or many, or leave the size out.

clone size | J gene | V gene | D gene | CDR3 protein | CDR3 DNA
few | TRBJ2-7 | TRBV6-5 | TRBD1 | CASSQQGASTNEQYF | TGTGCCAGCAGCCAACAGGGGGCGTCTACGAACGAGCAGTACTTC
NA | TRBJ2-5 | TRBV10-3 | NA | CAISELRVETQYF | TGTGCCATCAGTGAGTTGCGGGTAGAGACCCAGTACTTC
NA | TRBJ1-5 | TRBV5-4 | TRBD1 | CASSSQGESQPQHF | TGTGCCAGCAGCTCCCAGGGGGAGAGTCAGCCCCAGCATTTT
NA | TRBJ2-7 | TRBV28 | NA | CASSLGPGASYEQYF | TGTGCCAGCAGTCTAGGGCCGGGAGCTTCCTACGAGCAGTACTTC
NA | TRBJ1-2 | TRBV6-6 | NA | CASSRAGRANYGYTF | TGTGCCAGCAGTCGGGCGGGGAGAGCTAACTATGGCTACACCTTC
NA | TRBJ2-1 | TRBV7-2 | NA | CASSSQVSEQFF | TGTGCCAGCAGCTCACAGGTGAGTGAGCAGTTCTTC
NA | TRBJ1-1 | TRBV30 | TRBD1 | CACTGANTEAFF | TGTGCCTGCACAGGGGCAAACACTGAAGCTTTCTTT
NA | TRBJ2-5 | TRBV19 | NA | CASRKQGSSETQYF | TGTGCCAGTAGGAAACAGGGTTCTTCGGAGACCCAGTACTTC
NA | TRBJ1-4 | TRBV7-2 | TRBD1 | CASSAEQGAGEKLFF | TGTGCCAGCAGCGCCGAGCAGGGGGCTGGTGAAAAACTGTTTTTT
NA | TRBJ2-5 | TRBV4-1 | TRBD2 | CASSQTPLAAPRETQYF | TGCGCCAGCAGCCAAACACCACTAGCGGCACCCAGAGAGACCCAGTACTTC
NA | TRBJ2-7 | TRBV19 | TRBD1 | CASSIAGQGSYEQYF | TGTGCCAGTAGTATAGCTGGACAGGGATCCTACGAGCAGTACTTC
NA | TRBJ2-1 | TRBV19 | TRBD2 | CASRTSGTNNEQFF | TGTGCCAGCAGGACTAGCGGAACTAACAATGAGCAGTTCTTC
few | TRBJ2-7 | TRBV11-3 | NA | CASSLVRSGDEQYF | TGTGCCAGCAGCTTAGTTAGGTCAGGGGACGAGCAGTACTTC
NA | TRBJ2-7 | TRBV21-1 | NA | CASSNGGRNEQYF | TGTGCCAGCAGCAATGGGGGGAGGAACGAGCAGTACTTC
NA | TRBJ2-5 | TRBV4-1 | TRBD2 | CASSRFGGTGGSETQYF | TGCGCCAGCAGCCGCTTCGGTGGGACGGGAGGGTCAGAGACCCAGTACTTC
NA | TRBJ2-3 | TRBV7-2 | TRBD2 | CASSSSGIADTQYF | TGTGCCAGCAGCTCTAGCGGGATAGCAGATACGCAGTATTTT
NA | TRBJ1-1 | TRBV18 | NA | CASSPRFGSETEAFF | TGTGCCAGCTCCCCGCGGTTCGGATCGGAAACTGAAGCTTTCTTT
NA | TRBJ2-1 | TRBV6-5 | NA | CASSSVFEQFF | TGTGCCAGCAGTTCAGTGTTTGAGCAGTTCTTC
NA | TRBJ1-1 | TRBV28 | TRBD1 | CATSPGQGATGNTEAFF | TGTGCCACCTCCCCGGGACAGGGGGCGACGGGGAACACTGAAGCTTTCTTT
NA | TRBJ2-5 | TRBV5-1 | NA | CASSGDDPIPKYKETQYF | TGCGCCAGCAGCGGAGATGACCCTATTCCGAAGTACAAGGAGACCCAGTACTTC
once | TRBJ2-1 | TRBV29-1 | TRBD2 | CSVDRSTSGDNEQFF | TGCAGCGTGGACAGATCGACTAGCGGGGACAATGAGCAGTTCTTC
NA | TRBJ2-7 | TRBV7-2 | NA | CASSFQGGGGNPYEQYF | TGTGCCAGCAGTTTCCAAGGCGGCGGCGGGAATCCGTACGAGCAGTACTTC
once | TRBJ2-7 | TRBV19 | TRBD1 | CASMPGGTGDYEQYF | TGTGCCAGTATGCCAGGGGGGACAGGAGACTACGAGCAGTACTTC
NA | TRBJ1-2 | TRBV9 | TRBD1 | CASTPGGIRGYTF | TGTGCCAGCACCCCAGGGGGTATACGAGGCTACACCTTC
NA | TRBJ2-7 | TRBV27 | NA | CASSLEGNEQYF | TGTGCCAGCAGTTTGGAGGGGAACGAGCAGTACTTC
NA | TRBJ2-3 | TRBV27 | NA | CASYPSGSDTQYF | TGTGCCAGCTATCCGAGCGGGTCGGATACGCAGTATTTT
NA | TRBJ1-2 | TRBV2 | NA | CASSVSGIDYTF | TGTGCCAGCAGTGTGTCAGGGATTGACTACACCTTC
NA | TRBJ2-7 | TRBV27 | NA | CASTQGMGTYEQYF | TGTGCCAGCACCCAGGGGATGGGAACCTACGAGCAGTACTTC
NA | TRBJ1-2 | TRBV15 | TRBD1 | CATSRAAAGGRGYTF | TGTGCCACCAGCAGGGCCGCGGCAGGGGGTCGTGGCTACACCTTC
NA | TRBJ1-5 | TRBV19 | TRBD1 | CASSTDRGFLQPQHF | TGTGCCAGTAGTACTGACAGGGGTTTCCTTCAGCCCCAGCATTTT
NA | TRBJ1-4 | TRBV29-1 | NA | CSGGPNAGEKLFF | TGCAGCGGTGGGCCTAATGCTGGTGAAAAACTGTTTTTT
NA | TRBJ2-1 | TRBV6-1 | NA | CASSDEFISYNEQFF | TGTGCCAGCAGTGATGAGTTTATATCCTACAATGAGCAGTTCTTC
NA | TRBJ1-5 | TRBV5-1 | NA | CASSLWGDQPQHF | TGCGCCAGCAGCTTGTGGGGAGATCAGCCCCAGCATTTT
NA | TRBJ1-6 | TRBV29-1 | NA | CSVGAGVDSPLHF | TGCAGCGTTGGTGCAGGGGTTGATTCACCCCTCCACTTT
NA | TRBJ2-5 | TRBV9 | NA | CASSVDLSGTQYF | TGTGCCAGCAGCGTAGATCTAAGCGGGACCCAGTACTTC
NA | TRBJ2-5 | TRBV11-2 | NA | CASSLLKGEEIQYF | TGTGCCAGCAGCTTATTGAAAGGAGAAGAGATCCAGTACTTC
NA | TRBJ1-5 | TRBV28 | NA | CASSPTSGVQPQHF | TGTGCCAGCAGTCCTACGTCGGGGGTTCAGCCCCAGCATTTT
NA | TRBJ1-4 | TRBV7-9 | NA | CASSPEAYEKLFF | TGTGCCAGCAGCCCGGAGGCCTATGAAAAACTGTTTTTT